Shown below are 15 T cell receptor beta chains from a single sample sequenced in a study of naive and memory T cell subsets. Both TRBC1 and TRBC2 were covered by a beta constant-region primer of two equimolar oligonucleotides. The ligated cDNA underwent four PCR rounds using SP2 and nested alpha and beta constant-region primers. TCRdb reprocessed the UMI-ligation and nested PCR reads via MiXCR and lists one record per CDR3 protein. The table has approximately 80,000 distinct CDR3 sequences, about 10% seen once. Source material: naive CD8+ T cells from blood. The receptor set was obtained from a human donor in good health.

This clonotype was recorded a few times. This chain uses TRBV6-6 with TRBJ2-3, with TRBD2 matching 14 bases. The CDR3 loop spans 19 amino acids. V shed 1 base and J 0 bases; nucleotides not matched to a gene: 6. From germline, CDR1 is MNHNY and CDR2 SVGAGI (reference sequence). Here the CDR3 reads CASSYYGTSGSPSTDTQYF. The CDR3 region has the DNA TGTGCCAGCAGTTACTACGGGACTAGCGGGAGCCCTAGCACAGATACGCAGTATTTT.

V gene TRBV12-3 or TRBV12-4 combines with J gene TRBJ1-1; 9 bases line up with TRBD1. Trimming at V came to 3 bases and at J to 6 bases, leaving 5 bases not matched to a gene. The CDR3 length is 14 residues. The CDR3 loop is CASSFGTGLPEAFF. CDR3 DNA sequence: TGTGCCAGCAGTTTTGGGACAGGGTTACCTGAAGCTTTCTTT.

This clonotype was recorded a few times. The rearrangement links TRBV24-1 to TRBJ2-1; D remains unclear. The germline V gene has CDR1 KGHDR and CDR2 SFDVKD. CDR3 size: 13 residues. Trimming removed 6 bases from V and 1 base from J, with 6 bases in between. In DNA, the CDR3 is TGTGCCACCAGTAGTGGTTCCTACAATGAGCAGTTCTTC. This translates into CATSSGSYNEQFF.

CDR3 sequence: CASSQVRTGLGETQYF. In DNA, the CDR3 is TGCGCCAGCAGCCAAGTCCGGACAGGGCTGGGAGAGACCCAGTACTTC. J is TRBJ2-5 and V is TRBV4-1, with TRBD1 matching over 8 bases. CDR1 is MGHRA and CDR2 is YSYEKL in the germline V gene. The CDR3 has 16 residues. The V segment lost 1 base and the J segment 4 bases; nucleotides outside the gene matches: 8.

V usage is TRBV12-3 or TRBV12-4 and J usage is TRBJ2-7, with TRBD1 matching over 9 bases. This CDR3 spans 14 amino acids. J was trimmed by 3 bases and V by 7 bases; bases with no gene match: 7. The CDR3 DNA sequence: TGTGCCAGCACCGCCGGGACAGGGCTCTACGAGCAGTACTTC. This codes for CASTAGTGLYEQYF.

This clonotype turned up a few times. V gene TRBV11-2 combines with J gene TRBJ2-3; a weak D match, TRBD1 (6 bases). The ends were cut back, 2 bases at V and 8 bases at J, with 23 bases in the middle. Germline V CDR1 and CDR2: SGHAT, FQNNGV. The CDR3 length is 17 residues. CDR3 region: CASSLSGGTGPYGTQYF. In DNA, the CDR3 is TGTGCCAGCAGCTTATCGGGCGGTACAGGGCCGTATGGTACGCAGTATTTT.

This clonotype appeared many times. V and J are TRBV15 and TRBJ1-5, with 7 bases lining up with TRBD1. Germline CDR1 is LNHNV and CDR2 is YYDKDF (reference sequence). The ends lost 4 bases at V and 5 bases at J; junction bases unmatched: 8. This CDR3 is 15 amino acids long. In DNA form, the CDR3 reads TGTGCCACCAGCACATACAGGGGTGGCGATCAGCCCCAGCATTTT. Residues: CATSTYRGGDQPQHF.

This clonotype was detected ten times or more. The chain employs TRBV29-1 and TRBJ2-7; TRBD2 matches 13 bases. V lost 7 bases, J lost 7 bases, and 7 bases stayed unmatched. The CDR3 runs 13 residues. Germline values: CDR1 SQVTM, CDR2 ANQGSEA. In DNA, the CDR3 is TGCAGCGGTACTAGCGGGAGGGCCCGGGAGCAGTACTTC. As protein: CSGTSGRAREQYF.

In this sample, this clonotype turned up many times. The rearrangement links TRBV5-5 to TRBJ1-5; D call uncertain. Germline V CDR1 and CDR2: SGHKS, YYEKEE (reference sequence). Trimming left V 4 bases short and J 2 bases short, with 10 bases between. The length of the CDR3 is 14 residues. The CDR3 DNA is TGTGCCAGCAGCCCTTCCTTGGGCAATCAGCCCCAGCATTTT. It codes for CASSPSLGNQPQHF.

In nucleotides, the CDR3 is TGCAGTGCTAGAGATTATAGCGGGAGGGCCAGTGGGGGCGATGAGCAGTTCTTC. This gives the protein CSARDYSGRASGGDEQFF. The rearrangement links TRBV20-1 to TRBJ2-1; 11 nucleotides agree with TRBD2. Germline lookup yields CDR1 DFQATT and CDR2 SNEGSKA (reference sequence). The CDR3 is made up of 18 amino acids. Trimming took 0 bases from V and 8 from J; bases not matched to a gene: 15.

The chain joins TRBV27 to TRBJ2-2; 12 positions match TRBD2. Germline V gene sequence: CDR1 MNHEY, CDR2 SMNVEV (reference sequence). This CDR3 has 16 amino acids. Trimming at V came to 7 bases and at J to 4 bases, leaving 7 bases not matched to a gene. The CDR3 region is CASKLAGGSATGELFF. CDR3 sequence (DNA): TGTGCCAGCAAGCTAGCGGGAGGGTCGGCCACCGGGGAGCTGTTTTTT.

This clonotype was observed many times. The chain combines TRBV19 with TRBJ2-1, with 10 positions matching TRBD1. V gave up 4 bases and J gave up 7 bases; unmatched junction bases: 4. Germline-derived CDR1 and CDR2 are LNHDA and SQIVND (reference sequence). The CDR3 totals 14 residues. CDR3 residues: CASSRTGGRNEQFF. The DNA of the CDR3 is TGTGCCAGTAGTAGGACAGGGGGTCGAAATGAGCAGTTCTTC. Using reference TRBV19 and TRBJ2-1 for the parts outside the CDR3, the full variable domain is DGGITQSPKYLFRKEGQNVTLSCEQNLNHDAMYWYRQDPGQGLRLIYYSQIVNDFQKGDIAEGYSVSREKKESFPLTVTSAQKNPTAFYLCASSRTGGRNEQFFGPGTRLTVL.

This clonotype was seen more than once but under ten times. V usage is TRBV23-1 and J usage is TRBJ2-3, with 7 positions matching TRBD1. TRBV23-1 is annotated as an ORF whose role is uncertain. This CDR3 region has 22 residues. The V gene end was trimmed by 4 bases and the J gene end by 0 bases; junction bases not matched to a gene: 25. The CDR3 DNA sequence: TGCGCCAGCAGTCGAGAAATAGAGGGGTACGCCGGGACAGTCCTTAGCACAGATACGCAGTATTTT. As protein: CASSREIEGYAGTVLSTDTQYF.

Ten or more counts support this clonotype. This rearrangement joins TRBV9 to TRBJ2-7, with TRBD2 as a possible D gene (6 bases). The V end was cut by 4 bases, the J end by 1 base, with 15 bases between. The CDR3 has 15 amino acids. Looked up from germline, CDR1 is SGDLS and CDR2 is YYNGEE. CDR3 DNA: TGTGCCAGCAGCCGCGAGCTCGGGACTTCCTACGAGCAGTACTTC. This gives the protein CASSRELGTSYEQYF.

V gene TRBV6-2 or TRBV6-3 combines with J gene TRBJ2-3; 8 nucleotides line up with TRBD2. The CDR3 sequence is 15 residues long. V dropped 5 bases and J dropped 1; count of bases not matched to a gene: 5. Looked up from germline, CDR1 is MNHEY and CDR2 is SVGEGT. The CDR3, as DNA: TGTGCCAGCAGTGGACTAGCTACGGGCACAGATACGCAGTATTTT. Amino acid sequence: CASSGLATGTDTQYF.